Reported below is one T cell receptor beta chain. The target antigen is unknown. CDR3 length: 13 amino acids. Trimming took 5 bases from V and 10 from J; bases not matched to a gene: 8. Germline-derived CDR1 and CDR2 are GTSNPN and SVGIG (reference sequence). Measured with immunoSEQ multiplex PCR; TCRdb has only the in-frame clones, and not every one. Found here are 150,000 or so clones, around 90% of them singletons; the top ten hold roughly 0.19%. The data were obtained in a study of graft-versus-host responses after intestinal transplantation. Study-level results: Early post-transplant HvG declines showed an association with peak circulating GvH clone levels.

The receptor comes from a human donor who received an intestinal transplant. V gene TRBV30 combines with J gene TRBJ1-6, with 7 bases identical to TRBD1. Sequences were derived from unstimulated CD4+ T cells sorted from spleen or lymph node cells, sampled before intestinal transplant. CDR3 in amino acids: CAWVRTGDSPLHF. The DNA of the CDR3 is TGTGCCTGGGTCCGGACAGGAGACTCACCCCTCCACTTT.